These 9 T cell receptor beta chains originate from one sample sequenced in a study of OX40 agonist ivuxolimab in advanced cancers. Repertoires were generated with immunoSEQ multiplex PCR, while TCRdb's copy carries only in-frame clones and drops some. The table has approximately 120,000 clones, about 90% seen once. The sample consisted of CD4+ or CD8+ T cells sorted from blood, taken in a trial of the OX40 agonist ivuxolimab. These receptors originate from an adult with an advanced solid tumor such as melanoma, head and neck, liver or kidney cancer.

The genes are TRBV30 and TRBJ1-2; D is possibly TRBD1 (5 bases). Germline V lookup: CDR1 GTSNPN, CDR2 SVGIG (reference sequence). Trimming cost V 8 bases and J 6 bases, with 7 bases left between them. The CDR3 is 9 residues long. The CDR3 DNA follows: TGTGCCGGGGGAAATGGCTACACCTTC. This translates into CAGGNGYTF. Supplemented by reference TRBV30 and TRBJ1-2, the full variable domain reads SQTIHQWPATLVQPVGSPLSLECTVEGTSNPNLYWYRQAAGRGLQLLFYSVGIGQISSEVPQNLSASRPQDRQFILSSKKLLLSDSGFYLCAGGNGYTFGSGTRLTVV.

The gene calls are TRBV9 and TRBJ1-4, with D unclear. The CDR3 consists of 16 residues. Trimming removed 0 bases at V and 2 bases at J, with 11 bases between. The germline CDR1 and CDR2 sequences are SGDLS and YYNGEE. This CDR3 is CASSVDVGLTNEKLFF. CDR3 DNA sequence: TGTGCCAGCAGCGTAGACGTTGGGCTGACTAATGAAAAACTGTTTTTT.

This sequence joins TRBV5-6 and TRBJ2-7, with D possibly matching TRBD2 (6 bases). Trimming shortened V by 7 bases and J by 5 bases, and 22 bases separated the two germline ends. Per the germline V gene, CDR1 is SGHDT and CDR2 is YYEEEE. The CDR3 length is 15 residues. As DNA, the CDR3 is TGTGCCAGCCTATCGTATACGGGACTCGTCAACGAGCAGTACTTC. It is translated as CASLSYTGLVNEQYF.

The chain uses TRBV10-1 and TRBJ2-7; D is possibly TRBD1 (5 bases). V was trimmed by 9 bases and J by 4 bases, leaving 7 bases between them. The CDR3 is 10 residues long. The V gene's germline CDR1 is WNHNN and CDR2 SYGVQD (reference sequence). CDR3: CARDTYEQYF. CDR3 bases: TGCGCCAGGGACACTTACGAGCAGTACTTC.

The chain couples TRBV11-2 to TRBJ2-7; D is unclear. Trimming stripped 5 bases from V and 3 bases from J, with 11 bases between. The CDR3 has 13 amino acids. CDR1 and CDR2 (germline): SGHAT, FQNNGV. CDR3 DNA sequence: TGTGCCAGCAGCCTGGCGGTCGACTACGAGCAGTACTTC. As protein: CASSLAVDYEQYF.

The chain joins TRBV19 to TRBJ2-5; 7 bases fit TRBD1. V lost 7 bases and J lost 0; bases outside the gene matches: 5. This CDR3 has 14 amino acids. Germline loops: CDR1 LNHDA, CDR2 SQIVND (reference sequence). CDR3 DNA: TGTGCCAGTACCCCGGACAGGAACCAAGAGACCCAGTACTTC. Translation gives CASTPDRNQETQYF.

Here the CDR3 DNA reads TGTGCCAGCAGCGTAACTAGCGGGAGCTACAATGAGCAGTTCTTC. It specifies CASSVTSGSYNEQFF. The chain joins TRBV9 to TRBJ2-1; 11 bases are a match to TRBD2. CDR1 and CDR2 (germline): SGDLS, YYNGEE. This CDR3 spans 15 amino acids. Trimming at V came to 1 base and at J to 3 bases, leaving 0 bases not matched to a gene.

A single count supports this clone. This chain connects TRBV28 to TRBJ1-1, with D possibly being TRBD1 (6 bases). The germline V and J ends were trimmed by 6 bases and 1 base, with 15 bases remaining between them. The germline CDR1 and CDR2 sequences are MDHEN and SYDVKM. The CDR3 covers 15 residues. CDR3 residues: CASSLGGMRNTEAFF. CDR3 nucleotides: TGTGCCAGCAGCTTGGGGGGCATGAGGAACACTGAAGCTTTCTTT.

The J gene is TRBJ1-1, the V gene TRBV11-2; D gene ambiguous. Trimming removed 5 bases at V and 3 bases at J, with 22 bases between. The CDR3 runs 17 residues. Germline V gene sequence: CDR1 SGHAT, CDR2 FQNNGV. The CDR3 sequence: CASSPNSTIAGDTEAFF. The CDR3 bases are TGTGCCAGCAGCCCCAATTCGACAATCGCTGGGGACACTGAAGCTTTCTTT.